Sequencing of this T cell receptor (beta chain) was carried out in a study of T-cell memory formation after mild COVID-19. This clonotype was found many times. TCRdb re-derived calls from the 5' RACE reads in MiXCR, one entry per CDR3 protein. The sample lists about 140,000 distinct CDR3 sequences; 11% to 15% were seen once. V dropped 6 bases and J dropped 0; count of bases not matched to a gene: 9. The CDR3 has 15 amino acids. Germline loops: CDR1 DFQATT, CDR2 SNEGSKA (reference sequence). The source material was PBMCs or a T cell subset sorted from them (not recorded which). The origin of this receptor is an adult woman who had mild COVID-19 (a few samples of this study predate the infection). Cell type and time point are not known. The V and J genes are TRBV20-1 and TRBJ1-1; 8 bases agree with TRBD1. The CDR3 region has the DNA TGCAGTGCGCGGCGGCAGGGGGCAGTGAACACTGAAGCTTTCTTT. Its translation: CSARRQGAVNTEAFF.